This note documents a single TCR beta chain sequence. At one end the junction does not follow the germline gene, possibly because of a read error. Via MiXCR, TCRdb re-called the RT-PCR reads, giving one row per CDR3 protein. The sample includes more than 400,000 distinct CDR3 sequences, under 8.5% seen only once; the top ten take over 10%. CDR3 size: 13 residues. From germline, CDR1 is DFQATT and CDR2 SNEGSKA (reference sequence). This record belongs to a study of response to subunit inactivated influenza vaccine. V is TRBV20-1 and J is TRBJ1-2; 7 bases map to TRBD1. The sequencing used PBMCs from blood, collected about 24 months after vaccination. The origin of this receptor is a man between 50 and 70 years old who received an inactivated influenza vaccine. The CDR3 coding sequence is TGCAGTGCCAGAGGGGGCAGGACCGGTGGCTACACCTTC. This codes for CSARGGRTGGYTF.